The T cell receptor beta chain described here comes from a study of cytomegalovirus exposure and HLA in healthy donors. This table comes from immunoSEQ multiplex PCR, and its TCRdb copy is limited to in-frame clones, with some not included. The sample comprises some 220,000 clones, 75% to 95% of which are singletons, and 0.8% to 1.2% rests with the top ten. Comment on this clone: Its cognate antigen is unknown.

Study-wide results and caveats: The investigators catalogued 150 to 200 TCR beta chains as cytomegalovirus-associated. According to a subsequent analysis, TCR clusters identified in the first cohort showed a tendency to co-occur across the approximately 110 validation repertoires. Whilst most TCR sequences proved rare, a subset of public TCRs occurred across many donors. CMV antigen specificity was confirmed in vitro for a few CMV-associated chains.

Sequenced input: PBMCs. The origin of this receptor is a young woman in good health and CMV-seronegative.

The CDR3 DNA is TGTGCCAGCAGTGGGACTAGCGGGAGCGACTACAATGAGCAGTTCTTC. Its protein is CASSGTSGSDYNEQFF. This chain uses TRBV25-1 with TRBJ2-1; 13 bases match TRBD2. J lost 3 bases, V lost 4 bases, and 3 bases had no gene match. In germline, CDR1 is MGHDK, CDR2 SYGVNS. This CDR3 contains 16 residues. Combining the CDR3 with reference TRBV25-1 and TRBJ2-1 gives the whole variable domain EADIYQTPRYLVIGTGKKITLECSQTMGHDKMYWYQQDPGMELHLIHYSYGVNSTEKGDLSSESTVSRIRTEHFPLTLESARPSHTSQYLCASSGTSGSDYNEQFFGPGTRLTVL.